What follows describes a single TCR beta chain. The antigen is undetermined. This sequence may be a read error, since a much larger clone differs from it by one base. This CDR3 fails to terminate in the conserved phenylalanine or tryptophan, so it likely reflects a read error. Genomic DNA was employed as the template in profiling TCR beta VDJ and CDR3. In TCRdb, the reads were re-called with MiXCR into one record per CDR3 protein. The sample holds fewer than 250,000 distinct CDR3 sequences, around 50% seen once. The data were taken from a study of CD8+CD57+ T cells in acquired aplastic anemia. Study-wide context: An average of about 3.4 ug of DNA was obtained from sorted CD4+ and CD8+ cells.

The CDR3 totals 15 residues. Trimming cost V 4 bases and J 5 bases; bases outside gene matches: 9. Germline V gene sequence: CDR1 MDHEN, CDR2 SYDVKM. Findings of the study overall: Some 28 CD8+ CDR3 sequences occurred in both the patients and the controls.

The source material was sorted CD4+, CD8+, or CD8+CD57+ T cells (not recorded which) from PBMCs. The clonotype comes from a human donor in good health, serving as a control. The V and J genes are TRBV28 and TRBJ2-7; TRBD1 aligns across 9 bases. The CDR3 reads CASSSTGTGTNEQYL. The CDR3 DNA reads as TGTGCCAGCAGTTCTACCGGGACAGGGACTAACGAGCAGTACCTC.